A single sample gave rise to the 6 T cell receptor beta chains below, sequenced in a study of blood T cells in healthy people across ages. Together with a sample-barcoded 5' primer, a J-beta primer mix was included in a second PCR lasting about 7 to 12 cycles. Using its own MiXCR run on the 5' RACE reads, TCRdb lists one record per CDR3 protein. The sample has 1.8 million or so distinct CDR3 sequences, approximately 40% seen once. Sequencing input: blood. The receptors here all came from a human donor in good health.

The V call is TRBV7-2, the J call TRBJ2-5; TRBD2 matches at 8 bases. The germline gives CDR1 SGHTA, CDR2 FQGNSA. Losses at the gene ends were 5 bases for V and 4 bases for J; bases not matched to a gene: 9. The CDR3 has 15 amino acids. The CDR3 here is CASSIRGGATETQYF. CDR3 in DNA: TGTGCCAGCAGCATACGGGGGGGCGCCACAGAGACCCAGTACTTC. Together with reference TRBV7-2 and TRBJ2-5, the CDR3 gives the full variable domain: GAGVSQSPSNKVTEKGKDVELRCDPISGHTALYWYRQSLGQGLEFLIYFQGNSAPDKSGLPSDRFSAERTGGSVSTLTIQRTQQEDSAVYLCASSIRGGATETQYFGPGTRLLVL.

This clonotype showed up just a few times. V usage is TRBV30 and J usage is TRBJ1-1; D unclear. The CDR3 covers 14 residues. The germline CDR1 and CDR2 sequences are GTSNPN and SVGIG (reference sequence). V was cut by 5 bases and J by 12 bases, with 25 bases left in between. The CDR3 coding sequence is TGTGCCTGGCGAGGGCAGCCAATGGAGCTTTTGACTTTCTTT. Translation: CAWRGQPMELLTFF.

V usage is TRBV5-1 and J usage is TRBJ2-1, with 9 bases matching TRBD2. Losses at the gene ends were 2 bases for V and 8 bases for J; bases not matched to a gene: 8. Germline V gene data show CDR1 as SGHRS and CDR2 as YFSETQ. The CDR3 is 15 amino acids. CDR3: CASSFDSLAGYEQFF. The CDR3 region has the DNA TGCGCCAGCAGCTTTGATTCCCTAGCGGGGTATGAGCAGTTCTTC. The variable domain in full, with the rest retrieved from reference TRBV5-1 and TRBJ2-1, is KAGVTQTPRYLIKTRGQQVTLSCSPISGHRSVSWYQQTPGQGLQFLFEYFSETQRNKGNFPGRFSGRQFSNSRSEMNVSTLELGDSALYLCASSFDSLAGYEQFFGPGTRLTVL.

The genes are TRBV12-3 or TRBV12-4 and TRBJ2-7, with D possibly called TRBD1 or TRBD2 (5 bases each). The CDR3 consists of 15 residues. The ends were cut back, 3 bases at V and 2 bases at J, with 14 bases in the middle. This CDR3 is CASSFILGVPYEQYF. CDR3 bases: TGTGCCAGCAGTTTTATTCTGGGGGTCCCCTACGAGCAGTACTTC.

CDR3 residues: CSASKFSGGAQYNEQYF. The CDR3 DNA sequence: TGCAGTGCCTCCAAATTCAGCGGGGGGGCACAATACAATGAGCAGTACTTC. The chain joins TRBV20-1 to TRBJ2-4; 10 positions match TRBD2. Germline CDR1 and CDR2: DFQATT and SNEGSKA (reference sequence). Losses at the gene ends were 6 bases for V and 13 bases for J; bases not matched to a gene: 24. The CDR3 totals 17 residues.

This clonotype was seen a few times. This rearrangement joins TRBV20-1 to TRBJ2-1, with D hard to call. Germline CDR1 reads DFQATT; CDR2 reads SNEGSKA (reference sequence). Trimming stripped 3 bases from V and 8 bases from J, with 17 bases between. This CDR3 is built from 14 residues. CDR3 sequence: CSASPGRITDEQFF. In nucleotides, the CDR3 is TGCAGTGCTAGTCCGGGTCGGATCACGGATGAGCAGTTCTTC.